Below, 19 T cell receptor beta chains from the same sample are listed, as sequenced in a study of blood T cell repertoires in COVID-19 (dated by TCRdb to the early 2020s). The protocol used for the library was the immunoSEQ multiplex PCR assay. Imported from immuneACCESS, the table was reduced by TCRdb to in-frame sequences with V and J called. These copies leave out some clones; in studies compared against another copy, an unresolved V gene accounts for under half, and the cause of the remainder is not known. Here the sample has hundreds of thousands of clones; about nine tenths occur a single time. The ten largest clones add up to just under 7.5% of the sample. Sequencing used peripheral blood. The receptor source for this set is a woman in her 70s with COVID-19, enrolled during active disease.

This rearrangement joins TRBV18 to TRBJ1-2; 10 bases align to TRBD1. V lost 5 bases and J lost 3; bases outside the gene matches: 3. CDR1 is KGHSH and CDR2 is LQKENI in the germline V gene. This CDR3 spans 14 amino acids. In DNA form, the CDR3 reads TGTGCCAGCTCAGCGGGGACAGGGGACTATGGCTACACCTTC. As protein: CASSAGTGDYGYTF.

J is TRBJ2-3 and V is TRBV5-8; no firm D call. This CDR3 spans 15 amino acids. Between the trimmed V and J ends, which lost 0 bases and 2 bases, there was a span of 10 bases. Germline V CDR1 and CDR2: SGHTS, YDEGEE. In DNA, the CDR3 is TGTGCCAGCAGCTTGGTCCCGCAGTTCACAGATACGCAGTATTTT. Protein product: CASSLVPQFTDTQYF.

The chain carries TRBV5-1 and TRBJ2-3; 7 nucleotides line up with TRBD2. This CDR3 spans 16 amino acids. Trimming removed 0 bases from V and 4 bases from J; junction bases left unmatched: 8. Germline V gene lookup returns CDR1 SGHRS and CDR2 YFSETQ. CDR3 DNA sequence: TGCGCCAGCAGCTTGGAGGGGAGGGTTAGCGCAGATACGCAGTATTTT. Translation gives CASSLEGRVSADTQYF.

The V and J genes are TRBV10-3 and TRBJ2-7; TRBD1 matches at 7 bases. This CDR3 contains 12 residues. Germline V gene sequence: CDR1 ENHRY, CDR2 SYGVKD. After removal of 4 bases from V and 3 bases from J, the junction contained 0 bases not matched to a gene. The CDR3 region has the DNA TGTGCCATCAGTGGGGACAGCTACGAGCAGTACTTC. Translated, it gives CAISGDSYEQYF.

This chain links TRBV12-5 with TRBJ1-5, with 9 positions matching TRBD1. Germline V gene data show CDR1 as LGHNT and CDR2 as FRNRAP. V shed 5 bases, J shed 0 bases, and the junction held 8 bases outside the gene matches. This CDR3 is 17 amino acids long. The CDR3 DNA reads TGTGCTAGTGGTAGTGGACAGGGGTTCATTAGCAATCAGCCCCAGCATTTT. Its translation: CASGSGQGFISNQPQHF.

Only one count was recorded for this clone. V and J are TRBV24-1 and TRBJ1-5, with 10 positions matching TRBD1. CDR1 and CDR2 (germline): KGHDR, SFDVKD. The V segment lost 4 bases and the J segment 5 bases; nucleotides outside the gene matches: 7. CDR3 length: 16 residues. The CDR3: CATSDSRQGAYQPQHF. DNA for the CDR3: TGTGCCACCAGTGACTCACGACAGGGGGCATATCAGCCCCAGCATTTT.

The chain carries TRBV2 and TRBJ1-5, with no clear D. The CDR3 spans 14 residues. Germline CDR1 SNHLY, CDR2 FYNNEI. V shed 6 bases and J shed 2 bases, with 11 bases lying between them. As DNA, the CDR3 is TGTGCCAGCAGCGAAATGGAGGGCAATCAGCCCCAGCATTTT. It codes for CASSEMEGNQPQHF.

CDR3 coding DNA: TGTGCCAGCAGTTACAGGGGGCAGGGTGAAAAACTGTTTTTT. Its translation is CASSYRGQGEKLFF. The V call is TRBV3-1 (or the pseudogene TRBV3-2), the J call TRBJ1-4; the match to TRBD1 covers 9 bases. Per the germline V gene, CDR1 is LGHDT and CDR2 is YNNKEL (reference sequence). Germline trimming cut 6 bases from V and 7 bases from J; bases unmatched to any gene: 6. The length of the CDR3 is 14 residues.

The chain combines TRBV4-3 with TRBJ2-7; maybe TRBD2 (5 bases). This CDR3 spans 14 amino acids. Germline V gives CDR1 LGHNA, CDR2 YSLEER. V lost 4 bases to trimming and J lost 3 bases, with 13 bases between them. CDR3 sequence reads: CASSPGAGLYEQYF. The CDR3 DNA reads TGCGCCAGCAGCCCTGGAGCAGGACTCTACGAGCAGTACTTC.

The chain uses TRBV23-1 and TRBJ1-6; 7 bases fit TRBD1. TRBV23-1 is designated an ORF whose function remains uncertain. CDR3 length: 14 residues. V dropped 4 bases and J dropped 8; count of bases not matched to a gene: 5. The CDR3 nucleotides are TGCGCCAGCAGTCCACAGGGGCTCTATTCACCCCTCCACTTT. It translates to CASSPQGLYSPLHF.

The gene calls are TRBV7-9 and TRBJ1-5, with TRBD1 as a possible D gene (5 bases). Trimming removed 3 bases from V and 1 base from J, with 22 bases in between. Germline assignment: CDR1 SEHNR and CDR2 FQNEAQ (reference sequence). The CDR3 is 19 amino acids. CDR3 coding DNA: TGTGCCAGCAGCTTCGGAAGGGGACGGGGGTTAGAAAGCAATCAGCCCCAGCATTTT. This encodes CASSFGRGRGLESNQPQHF.

This clone was counted between two and nine times. The V and J genes are TRBV4-1 and TRBJ1-2; TRBD1 agrees at 10 bases. V shed 4 bases, J shed 5 bases, and the junction held 10 bases outside the gene matches. Germline values: CDR1 MGHRA, CDR2 YSYEKL. This CDR3 is built from 16 residues. The CDR3: CASSRTPGQGRYGYTF. CDR3 nucleotide sequence: TGCGCCAGCAGCCGAACTCCGGGACAGGGGCGGTATGGCTACACCTTC.

The rearrangement links TRBV6-2 or TRBV6-3 to TRBJ1-2; D is perhaps TRBD1 (5 bases). The CDR3 contains 16 residues. Germline V gene lookup returns CDR1 MNHEY and CDR2 SVGEGT. Trimming took off 0 bases at V and 6 bases at J, with 17 bases between the two ends. CDR3 loop: CASSYSGTGLSHGYTF. CDR3 coding DNA: TGTGCCAGCAGTTACTCAGGAACAGGTTTGAGCCATGGCTACACCTTC.

This clone was counted a few times. The V call is TRBV27, the J call TRBJ1-1; 8 positions agree with TRBD1. The CDR3 extends over 14 amino acids. The junction had 9 bases not matched to a gene; V was cut back by 5 bases and J by 7 bases. The V gene's germline CDR1 is MNHEY and CDR2 SMNVEV (reference sequence). The CDR3 loop is CASSGQDRENEAFF. The CDR3 nucleotides are TGTGCCAGCAGTGGACAGGACAGGGAGAATGAAGCTTTCTTT.

This clone has only a few counts. The V call is TRBV24-1, the J call TRBJ1-2, with D tentatively TRBD1 (6 bases). CDR3 length: 14 amino acids. CDR1 is KGHDR, CDR2 SFDVKD, per germline. V gave up 0 bases and J gave up 4 bases, with 8 bases separating them. The CDR3 coding sequence is TGTGCCACCAGTGATTTGCAGGACAGCTATGGCTACACCTTC. This encodes CATSDLQDSYGYTF.

The V gene is TRBV9, the J gene TRBJ2-1, with 10 nucleotides matching TRBD2. The CDR3 loop spans 16 amino acids. Germline-derived CDR1 and CDR2 are SGDLS and YYNGEE. Trimming took 4 bases from V and 4 from J; bases not matched to a gene: 8. CDR3 amino acids: CASSPSTSGWYNEQFF. Here the CDR3 DNA reads TGTGCCAGCAGCCCATCGACTAGCGGGTGGTACAATGAGCAGTTCTTC. Variable domain in full (rest from reference TRBV9 and TRBJ2-1): DSGVTQTPKHLITATGQRVTLRCSPRSGDLSVYWYQQSLDQGLQFLIQYYNGEERAKGNILERFSAQQFPDLHSELNLSSLELGDSALYFCASSPSTSGWYNEQFFGPGTRLTVL.

The genes are TRBV14 and TRBJ2-3; tentatively, D is TRBD2 (6 bases). V dropped 5 bases and J dropped 3 bases, with 24 bases sitting between them. The CDR3 extends over 18 amino acids. CDR1 is SGHDN and CDR2 is FVKESK in the germline V gene. CDR3 DNA sequence: TGTGCCAGCAGCTACCCCGGACCCTTAGCGGCTAGGACAGATACGCAGTATTTT. It yields the protein CASSYPGPLAARTDTQYF.

This chain uses TRBV4-3 with TRBJ1-2; perhaps TRBD1 as D (5 bases). V was trimmed by 0 bases and J by 8 bases, leaving 10 bases between them. Germline CDR1 LGHNA, CDR2 YSLEER. The CDR3 sequence is 13 residues long. The CDR3 sequence: CASSQDQGIGYTF. DNA for the CDR3: TGCGCCAGCAGCCAAGACCAGGGTATCGGCTACACCTTC.

The chain carries TRBV7-2 and TRBJ2-5; 14 nucleotides line up with TRBD2. Germline-derived CDR1 and CDR2 are SGHTA and FQGNSA. V was clipped by 3 bases and J by 2 bases; unmatched bases: 8. CDR3 size: 18 residues. CDR3 sequence (DNA): TGTGCCAGCAGCTTCCAGACTAGCGGGGGGGCGACACAAGAGACCCAGTACTTC. Translating it yields CASSFQTSGGATQETQYF.